Listed here are 15 T cell receptor beta chains from one sample, sequenced in a study of identical twins. TCRdb ran MiXCR on the 5' RACE reads and lists one entry per CDR3 protein. Here the sample spans about 290,000 distinct CDR3 sequences, 7.5% to 9.5% being singletons. These same data were also listed under a study on yellow fever vaccine responses in identical twins.

The specimen was CD8+ T cells sorted from blood. These receptors all stem from a woman between 18 and 30 years old in good health.

This clonotype was counted ten times or more. The chain uses TRBV11-2 and TRBJ2-5, with D tentatively TRBD2 (5 bases). This CDR3 region has 16 residues. V shed 2 bases and J shed 1 base, with 14 bases lying between them. Looked up from germline, CDR1 is SGHAT and CDR2 is FQNNGV. The CDR3 sequence is CASSLYPGSIQETQYF. DNA for the CDR3: TGTGCCAGCAGCTTATACCCGGGATCAATCCAAGAGACCCAGTACTTC.

This clonotype was seen many times. The chain joins TRBV24-1 to TRBJ2-2, with 8 bases fitting TRBD1. Unmatched junction bases numbered 3, after V lost 3 bases and J lost 1 base. Germline CDR1 reads KGHDR; CDR2 reads SFDVKD. CDR3 length equals 16 residues. In DNA form, the CDR3 reads TGTGCCACCAGTGATACCGGACAGGGGAACACCGGGGAGCTGTTTTTT. Its translation is CATSDTGQGNTGELFF.

The chain joins TRBV4-3 to TRBJ2-4; tentative D call: TRBD1 (5 bases). Germline values: CDR1 LGHNA, CDR2 YSLEER. Trimming shortened V by 0 bases and J by 6 bases, and 12 bases separated the two germline ends. The length of the CDR3 is 15 residues. The DNA of the CDR3 is TGCGCCAGCAGCCAAGATAGGACAATCTCAAACATTCAGTACTTC. This gives the protein CASSQDRTISNIQYF.

This clonotype was counted only a few times. The chain carries TRBV6-5 and TRBJ1-2; no clear D. Trimming removed 0 bases from V and 4 bases from J, with 9 bases in between. Germline values: CDR1 MNHEY, CDR2 SVGAGI. The CDR3 runs 14 residues. The CDR3 DNA reads TGTGCCAGCAGTTACTCGGCAGCCTTCTATGGCTACACCTTC. It is translated as CASSYSAAFYGYTF.

This clonotype was counted a few times. The rearrangement joins TRBV6-5 to TRBJ2-1, with 7 bases fitting TRBD2. Germline V gene data show CDR1 as MNHEY and CDR2 as SVGAGI. The junction had 7 bases not matched to a gene; V was cut back by 2 bases and J by 0 bases. CDR3 length equals 17 residues. The CDR3 loop reads CASSYGLAVSSYNEQFF. CDR3 bases: TGTGCCAGCAGTTACGGGCTAGCGGTCAGCTCCTACAATGAGCAGTTCTTC.

By share of the sample, this clonotype is medium-sized. The chain joins TRBV6-6 to TRBJ2-2, with D tentatively TRBD1 or TRBD2 (6 bases each). The CDR3 has 16 residues. V was clipped by 1 base and J by 1 base, with 10 bases between them. Germline V gene lookup returns CDR1 MNHNY and CDR2 SVGAGI (reference sequence). CDR3 in amino acids: CASSYLQGGNTGELFF. In nucleotides, the CDR3 is TGTGCCAGCAGTTACTTACAGGGAGGGAACACCGGGGAGCTGTTTTTT.

This clonotype was found a few times. The chain couples TRBV5-1 to TRBJ2-2, with a tentative D call TRBD1 (5 bases). Germline V gene sequence: CDR1 SGHRS, CDR2 YFSETQ. Trimming took off 4 bases at V and 4 bases at J, with 20 bases between the two ends. This CDR3 spans 17 amino acids. CDR3 nucleotides: TGCGCCAGCAGCGCCGAAGACAGTACCTTACTCACCGGGGAGCTGTTTTTT. Translating gives CASSAEDSTLLTGELFF.

The chain combines TRBV18 with TRBJ2-1, with D tentatively TRBD1 (6 bases). This CDR3 is built from 19 residues. Germline V lookup: CDR1 KGHSH, CDR2 LQKENI. V lost 0 bases and J lost 4, with 22 bases in between. For the CDR3, the DNA is TGTGCCAGCTCACCACCGATCAGGGGTGGTTCGGCCTTATACAATGAGCAGTTCTTC. Amino acids: CASSPPIRGGSALYNEQFF. Using reference TRBV18 and TRBJ2-1 for the parts outside the CDR3, the full variable domain is NAGVMQNPRHLVRRRGQEARLRCSPMKGHSHVYWYRQLPEEGLKFMVYLQKENIIDESGMPKERFSAEFPKEGPSILRIQQVVRGDSAAYFCASSPPIRGGSALYNEQFFGPGTRLTVL.

This chain links TRBV9 with TRBJ2-3; 7 bases map to TRBD2. The V gene end was trimmed by 3 bases and the J gene end by 1 base; junction bases not matched to a gene: 5. Germline-derived CDR1 and CDR2 are SGDLS and YYNGEE. This CDR3 is 15 amino acids long. CDR3 coding DNA: TGTGCCAGCAGCGCGTCACGGGGGGGCACAGATACGCAGTATTTT. Translation gives CASSASRGGTDTQYF.

This clonotype came up many times. The chain has TRBV7-9 and TRBJ2-1, with TRBD2 as a possible D gene (6 bases). Germline values: CDR1 SEHNR, CDR2 FQNEAQ (reference sequence). The V end was cut by 3 bases, the J end by 2 bases, with 11 bases between. The CDR3 extends over 15 amino acids. CDR3: CASSFIGGTYNEQFF. In DNA form, the CDR3 reads TGTGCCAGCAGCTTTATTGGCGGGACCTACAATGAGCAGTTCTTC.

With regard to this clonotype: It may be a read error: a sequence one base away is much more abundant. The rearrangement links TRBV29-1 to TRBJ2-2; D is possibly TRBD1 (5 bases). CDR3 size: 15 residues. V lost 6 bases to trimming and J lost 0 bases, with 14 bases between them. Germline assignment: CDR1 SQVTM and CDR2 ANQGSEA. The CDR3 protein is CSVESGYSNTGELFF. Written as DNA, the CDR3 is TGCAGCGTAGAATCAGGGTACTCGAACACCGGGGAGCTGTTTTTT.

This clonotype was picked up a small number of times. V usage is TRBV7-9 and J usage is TRBJ1-2, with D hard to call. The germline V gene has CDR1 SEHNR and CDR2 FQNEAQ (reference sequence). This CDR3 contains 15 residues. V dropped 5 bases and J dropped 3 bases, with 16 bases sitting between them. The CDR3 loop is CASSETRVEHYGYTF. Here the CDR3 DNA reads TGTGCCAGCAGCGAGACTCGAGTGGAGCACTATGGCTACACCTTC.

This clonotype came up a few times. The gene calls are TRBV7-2 and TRBJ2-5; D tentatively reads TRBD1 or TRBD2 (6 bases each). Germline V lookup: CDR1 SGHTA, CDR2 FQGNSA. Trimming shortened V by 5 bases and J by 5 bases, and 15 bases separated the two germline ends. The CDR3 sequence is 14 residues long. The CDR3 region has the DNA TGTGCCAGCAGCAGAACCGTGGGGGGCGAGACCCAGTACTTC. As protein: CASSRTVGGETQYF. The full variable domain, with the rest looked up from reference TRBV7-2 and TRBJ2-5, is GAGVSQSPSNKVTEKGKDVELRCDPISGHTALYWYRQSLGQGLEFLIYFQGNSAPDKSGLPSDRFSAERTGGSVSTLTIQRTQQEDSAVYLCASSRTVGGETQYFGPGTRLLVL.

The gene calls are TRBV19 and TRBJ2-6, with unresolved D. Germline loops: CDR1 LNHDA, CDR2 SQIVND (reference sequence). Deletions cut 8 bases from V and 4 bases from J, with 9 bases between. This CDR3 has 13 amino acids. The CDR3 DNA sequence: TGTGCCAGTGACTCGTCAGGGGCCAACGTCCTGACTTTC. Translation: CASDSSGANVLTF.

The table lists this clonotype with many counts. The genes are TRBV7-3 and TRBJ2-2, with no clear D. V gave up 2 bases and J gave up 1 base, with 5 bases separating them. This CDR3 contains 14 residues. From germline, CDR1 is SGHTA and CDR2 FQGTGA. The CDR3, as DNA: TGTGCCAGCAGCTTAGAAGGGAACACCGGGGAGCTGTTTTTT. This translates into CASSLEGNTGELFF.